This TCR beta chain appears in the sequencing data of a study of vaccination and CD4 T cells after COVID-19. As for the study in general: Two of the convalescents were Hispanic, and convalescents were six males and four females. Between diagnosis and the drawing of post-COVID samples lay a median roughly 91 days (range 35 to 161). Points from the study as a whole: Vaccine-specific clones numbering 304 of 307 showed spike mono-reactivity in convalescent patients. Reactive clonotype counts went from median about 20 after infection to about 38 after vaccination, nonsignificantly.

Cultured CD4+ T cell DNA was sequenced using the Oncomine TCR Beta short-read assay. TCRdb passed the PCR reads through MiXCR, listing each CDR3 protein once. The sample has more than 15,000 distinct CDR3 sequences; over 30% are singletons. In regard to this clonotype: What it binds is not known.

Treatment here: roughly 10-day PBMC culture with coronavirus spike peptide pools or control peptides (ViraFEST assay). CDR1 SGHAT and CDR2 FQNNGV come from the germline V gene. The CDR3 is 17 residues long. Trimming removed 5 bases from V and 2 bases from J; junction bases left unmatched: 10. This receptor was taken from a human donor who had recovered from COVID-19. The chain carries TRBV11-2 and TRBJ2-7; 12 bases are shared with TRBD2. Sequencing input: CD4+ T cells from blood, cultured in vitro. CDR3 amino acids: CASSVQTSGRIPYEQYF. Written as DNA, the CDR3 is TGTGCCAGCAGCGTACAAACTAGCGGGAGGATCCCCTACGAGCAGTACTTC.